A single sample gave rise to the 19 T cell receptor beta chains below, sequenced in a study of OX40 agonist ivuxolimab in advanced cancers. The library was generated by the immunoSEQ multiplex PCR assay. TCRdb's version of the immuneACCESS table is confined to in-frame rearrangements and falls short of the full clone set. An unresolved V gene accounts for under half of the shortfall where checked; the remainder is of unknown origin. The sample includes about 46,000 clones, with 91% observed a single time. In total, the top ten clones hold roughly 4.4% of the sample. Sequenced here: CD4+ or CD8+ T cells sorted from blood, sampled in a trial of the OX40 agonist ivuxolimab. These TCRs come from an adult with an advanced solid tumor such as melanoma, head and neck, liver or kidney cancer.

V gene TRBV6-6 combines with J gene TRBJ1-1, with D perhaps TRBD1 (6 bases). Deletions cut 9 bases from V and 6 bases from J, with 14 bases between. This CDR3 spans 12 amino acids. Per the germline V gene, CDR1 is MNHNY and CDR2 is SVGAGI (reference sequence). The CDR3 DNA reads TGTGCCAGTCAGGGGAGTTTGGCTGAAGCTTTCTTT. Translation gives CASQGSLAEAFF.

This clone was observed once. The V and J genes are TRBV29-1 and TRBJ2-5, with D perhaps given as TRBD1 or TRBD2 (7 bases each). The germline gives CDR1 SQVTM, CDR2 ANQGSEA. The germline V and J ends were trimmed by 7 bases and 5 bases, with 14 bases remaining between them. The CDR3 covers 12 residues. The CDR3, as DNA: TGCAGCGCAGGGGGGGCCGGGGAGACCCAGTACTTC. Translating it yields CSAGGAGETQYF.

This clone was seen once. This chain joins TRBV28 and TRBJ2-7; unclear D gene. Per germline, CDR1 MDHEN and CDR2 SYDVKM. V gave up 6 bases and J gave up 0 bases, with 21 bases separating them. This CDR3 has 17 residues. CDR3 sequence: CASRGGFPIRSSYEQYV. The DNA for the CDR3 is TGTGCCAGCAGGGGTGGGTTCCCAATCAGGAGCTCCTACGAGCAGTACGTC.

The V gene is TRBV4-2, the J gene TRBJ2-7; possible D gene TRBD2, 6 bases. This CDR3 contains 15 residues. Germline V gene lookup returns CDR1 LGHNA and CDR2 YNFKEQ. The V gene lost 3 bases and the J gene lost 0 bases, with 12 bases spanning the gap. Here the CDR3 reads CASSHNSGSSYEQYF. CDR3 DNA sequence: TGTGCCAGCAGCCATAATAGCGGAAGCTCCTACGAGCAGTACTTC.

For the CDR3, the DNA is TGTGCCAGCAGCGTCGAGGGGGCGCGTGAAAAACTGTTTTTT. It yields the protein CASSVEGAREKLFF. This chain connects TRBV9 to TRBJ1-4; TRBD1 matches 7 bases. Germline V lookup: CDR1 SGDLS, CDR2 YYNGEE. The V and J ends lost 2 bases and 7 bases, in that order; junction bases with no gene match: 5. This CDR3 region has 14 residues.

The V call is TRBV6-5, the J call TRBJ1-4, with D unresolved. CDR1 and CDR2 (germline): MNHEY, SVGAGI. V shed 1 base and J shed 5 bases, with 11 bases lying between them. This CDR3 comprises 15 residues. Written as DNA, the CDR3 is TGTGCCAGCAGTTACTTACCCCAGGCGAATGAAAAACTGTTTTTT. This gives the protein CASSYLPQANEKLFF.

V and J are TRBV2 and TRBJ2-1, with D maybe TRBD2 (6 bases). The CDR3 runs to 17 residues. Germline values: CDR1 SNHLY, CDR2 FYNNEI. The V end was cut by 5 bases, the J end by 4 bases, with 21 bases between. The CDR3 protein is CASSFTSPARTYNEQFF. For the CDR3, the DNA is TGTGCCAGCAGTTTTACTAGCCCAGCTCGTACTTACAATGAGCAGTTCTTC.

The CDR3, as DNA: TGTGCCAGCAGCAGCCCGGGGACTAGCGGGGGGGAGTTGTTGGACACCGGGGAGCTGTTTTTT. This codes for CASSSPGTSGGELLDTGELFF. V and J are TRBV21-1 and TRBJ2-2; the D call of TRBD2 is as the table states it, not checked on the DNA. TRBV21-1 is listed as a pseudogene. This CDR3 is built from 21 residues.

This chain links TRBV20-1 with TRBJ2-1, with D unclear. Trimming shortened V by 3 bases and J by 5 bases, and 2 bases separated the two germline ends. This CDR3 spans 10 amino acids. The germline gives CDR1 DFQATT, CDR2 SNEGSKA (reference sequence). The CDR3 bases are TGCAGTGCTAGTAACAATGAGCAGTTCTTC. Protein product: CSASNNEQFF.

Only one count was recorded for this clone. This chain uses TRBV4-1 with TRBJ1-2, with D perhaps TRBD1 (6 bases). Between the trimmed V and J ends, which lost 1 base and 6 bases, there was a span of 18 bases. CDR3 length: 16 amino acids. Germline CDR1 MGHRA, CDR2 YSYEKL. The CDR3 DNA reads TGCGCCAGCAGCCAAGGGTTTATAGGGGGTCCTGATGGCTACACCTTC. This sequence encodes CASSQGFIGGPDGYTF.

The chain links TRBV4-1 to TRBJ1-2; a possible D gene is TRBD1 (5 bases). The CDR3 sequence is 15 residues long. Germline CDR1 is MGHRA and CDR2 is YSYEKL. Trimming pared 0 bases from V and 3 bases from J, leaving 11 bases between. In nucleotides, the CDR3 is TGCGCCAGCAGCCAAGATCCGGGGGGTTACTATGGCTACACCTTC. Translation gives CASSQDPGGYYGYTF.

The V and J genes are TRBV7-9 and TRBJ1-4; D call uncertain. V was trimmed by 4 bases and J by 8 bases, leaving 17 bases between them. Germline CDR1 reads SEHNR; CDR2 reads FQNEAQ (reference sequence). The CDR3 spans 15 residues. The DNA of the CDR3 is TGTGCCAGCAGCTCCGAGGAGGGAGGAAGGGAAAAACTGTTTTTT. Its protein product is CASSSEEGGREKLFF. Filled out from reference TRBV7-9 and TRBJ1-4, the complete variable domain reads DTGVSQNPRHKITKRGQNVTFRCDPISEHNRLYWYRQTLGQGPEFLTYFQNEAQLEKSRLLSDRFSAERPKGSFSTLEIQRTEQGDSAMYLCASSSEEGGREKLFFGSGTQLSVL.

The J gene is TRBJ1-1, the V gene TRBV29-1, with D possibly TRBD1 on 5 matching bases. V was trimmed by 4 bases and J by 5 bases, leaving 11 bases between them. Germline V gives CDR1 SQVTM, CDR2 ANQGSEA. The CDR3 covers 12 residues. The CDR3 coding sequence is TGCAGCGTTGTTCAGGGAATAACTGAAGCTTTCTTT. Protein sequence: CSVVQGITEAFF.

Here the CDR3 DNA reads TGTGCCAGCAGCTTAGCGGGGGCAGGACTGGGCACAGATACGCAGTATTTT. Its protein product is CASSLAGAGLGTDTQYF. This rearrangement joins TRBV13 to TRBJ2-3, with D perhaps matching TRBD1 or TRBD2 (6 bases each). The V gene's germline CDR1 is PRHDT and CDR2 FYEKMQ (reference sequence). The germline V and J ends were trimmed by 1 base and 1 base, with 15 bases remaining between them. CDR3 length equals 17 residues.

This clone has just one count. The genes are TRBV4-1 and TRBJ1-1; 7 bases are a match to TRBD1. The CDR3 spans 16 residues. Germline V gene sequence: CDR1 MGHRA, CDR2 YSYEKL. The J segment lost 0 bases and the V segment lost 4 bases, leaving 8 bases of the junction unmatched. CDR3: CASSLRDSPLNTEAFF. CDR3 DNA: TGCGCCAGCAGCCTGCGGGACAGTCCTTTGAACACTGAAGCTTTCTTT.

The chain uses TRBV11-2 and TRBJ1-3; D might be TRBD1 (5 bases). CDR1 is SGHAT and CDR2 is FQNNGV in the germline V gene. Trimming left V 6 bases short and J 0 bases short, with 12 bases between. The CDR3 is 15 amino acids. CDR3 nucleotide sequence: TGTGCCAGCAGGATTCAGGGATTCTCTGGAAACACCATATATTTT. Translated, it gives CASRIQGFSGNTIYF.

The chain combines TRBV27 with TRBJ2-7; 7 bases align to TRBD1. This CDR3 has 13 residues. Germline V gene sequence: CDR1 MNHEY, CDR2 SMNVEV (reference sequence). With V trimmed by 6 bases and J by 4 bases, 6 bases remained unmatched. The CDR3 nucleotides are TGTGCCAGCAGATCCCTGACAGGGTACGAGCAGTACGTC. It specifies CASRSLTGYEQYV.

The chain couples TRBV10-1 to TRBJ1-3; 8 positions agree with TRBD1. From germline, CDR1 is WNHNN and CDR2 SYGVQD (reference sequence). The V gene end was trimmed by 3 bases and the J gene end by 2 bases; junction bases not matched to a gene: 15. The CDR3 sequence is 19 residues long. Here the CDR3 reads CASSDPDTPDRGTGNTIYF. The CDR3 DNA follows: TGCGCCAGCAGTGACCCGGATACCCCAGACAGGGGAACTGGAAACACCATATATTTT.

The chain links TRBV28 to TRBJ1-5, with TRBD1 as a possible D gene (6 bases). The CDR3 loop spans 16 amino acids. Trimming pared 2 bases from V and 5 bases from J, leaving 16 bases between. Per germline, CDR1 MDHEN and CDR2 SYDVKM. CDR3 nucleotide sequence: TGTGCCAGCAGTTTAACAGACAGGCCGGGAGATCAGCCCCAGCATTTT. It yields the protein CASSLTDRPGDQPQHF. Supplemented by reference TRBV28 and TRBJ1-5, the full variable domain reads DVKVTQSSRYLVKRTGEKVFLECVQDMDHENMFWYRQDPGLGLRLIYFSYDVKMKEKGDIPEGYSVSREKKERFSLILESASTNQTSMYLCASSLTDRPGDQPQHFGDGTRLSIL.